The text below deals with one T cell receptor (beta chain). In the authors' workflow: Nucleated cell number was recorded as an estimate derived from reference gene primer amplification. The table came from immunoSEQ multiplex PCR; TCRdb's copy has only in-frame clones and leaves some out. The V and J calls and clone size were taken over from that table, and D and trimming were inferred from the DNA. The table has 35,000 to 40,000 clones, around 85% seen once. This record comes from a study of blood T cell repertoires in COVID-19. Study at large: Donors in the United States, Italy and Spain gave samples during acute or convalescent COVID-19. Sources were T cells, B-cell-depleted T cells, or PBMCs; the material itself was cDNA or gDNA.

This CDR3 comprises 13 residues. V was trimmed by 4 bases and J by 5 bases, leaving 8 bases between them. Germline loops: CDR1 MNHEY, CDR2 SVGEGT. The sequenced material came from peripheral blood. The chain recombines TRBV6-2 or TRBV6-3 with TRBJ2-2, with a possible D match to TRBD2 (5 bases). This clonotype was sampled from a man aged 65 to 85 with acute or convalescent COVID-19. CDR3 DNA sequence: TGTGCCAGCAGTTCCCGCGGGACCGGGGAGCTGTTTTTT. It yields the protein CASSSRGTGELFF.